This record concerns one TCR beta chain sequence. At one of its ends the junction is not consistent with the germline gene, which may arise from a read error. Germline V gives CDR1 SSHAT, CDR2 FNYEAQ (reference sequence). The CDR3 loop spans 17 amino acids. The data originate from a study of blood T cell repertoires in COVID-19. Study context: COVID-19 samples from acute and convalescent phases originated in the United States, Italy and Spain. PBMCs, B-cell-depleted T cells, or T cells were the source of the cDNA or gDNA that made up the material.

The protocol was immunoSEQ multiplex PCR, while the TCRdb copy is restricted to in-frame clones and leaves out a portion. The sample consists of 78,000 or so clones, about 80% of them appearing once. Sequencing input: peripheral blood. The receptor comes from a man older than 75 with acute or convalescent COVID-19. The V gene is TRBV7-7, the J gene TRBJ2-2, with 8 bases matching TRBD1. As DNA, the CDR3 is TGTGCTAGCAGCTTAGCCCCACAGGGGGTCCGCTCCGGGGAGCTGTTTTTT. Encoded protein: CASSLAPQGVRSGELFF. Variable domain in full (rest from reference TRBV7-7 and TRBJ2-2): GAGVSQSPRYKVTKRGQDVTLRCDPISSHATLYWYQQALGQGPEFLTYFNYEAQPDKSGLPSDRFSAERPEGSISTLTIQRTEQRDSAMYRCASSLAPQGVRSGELFFGEGSRLTVL.